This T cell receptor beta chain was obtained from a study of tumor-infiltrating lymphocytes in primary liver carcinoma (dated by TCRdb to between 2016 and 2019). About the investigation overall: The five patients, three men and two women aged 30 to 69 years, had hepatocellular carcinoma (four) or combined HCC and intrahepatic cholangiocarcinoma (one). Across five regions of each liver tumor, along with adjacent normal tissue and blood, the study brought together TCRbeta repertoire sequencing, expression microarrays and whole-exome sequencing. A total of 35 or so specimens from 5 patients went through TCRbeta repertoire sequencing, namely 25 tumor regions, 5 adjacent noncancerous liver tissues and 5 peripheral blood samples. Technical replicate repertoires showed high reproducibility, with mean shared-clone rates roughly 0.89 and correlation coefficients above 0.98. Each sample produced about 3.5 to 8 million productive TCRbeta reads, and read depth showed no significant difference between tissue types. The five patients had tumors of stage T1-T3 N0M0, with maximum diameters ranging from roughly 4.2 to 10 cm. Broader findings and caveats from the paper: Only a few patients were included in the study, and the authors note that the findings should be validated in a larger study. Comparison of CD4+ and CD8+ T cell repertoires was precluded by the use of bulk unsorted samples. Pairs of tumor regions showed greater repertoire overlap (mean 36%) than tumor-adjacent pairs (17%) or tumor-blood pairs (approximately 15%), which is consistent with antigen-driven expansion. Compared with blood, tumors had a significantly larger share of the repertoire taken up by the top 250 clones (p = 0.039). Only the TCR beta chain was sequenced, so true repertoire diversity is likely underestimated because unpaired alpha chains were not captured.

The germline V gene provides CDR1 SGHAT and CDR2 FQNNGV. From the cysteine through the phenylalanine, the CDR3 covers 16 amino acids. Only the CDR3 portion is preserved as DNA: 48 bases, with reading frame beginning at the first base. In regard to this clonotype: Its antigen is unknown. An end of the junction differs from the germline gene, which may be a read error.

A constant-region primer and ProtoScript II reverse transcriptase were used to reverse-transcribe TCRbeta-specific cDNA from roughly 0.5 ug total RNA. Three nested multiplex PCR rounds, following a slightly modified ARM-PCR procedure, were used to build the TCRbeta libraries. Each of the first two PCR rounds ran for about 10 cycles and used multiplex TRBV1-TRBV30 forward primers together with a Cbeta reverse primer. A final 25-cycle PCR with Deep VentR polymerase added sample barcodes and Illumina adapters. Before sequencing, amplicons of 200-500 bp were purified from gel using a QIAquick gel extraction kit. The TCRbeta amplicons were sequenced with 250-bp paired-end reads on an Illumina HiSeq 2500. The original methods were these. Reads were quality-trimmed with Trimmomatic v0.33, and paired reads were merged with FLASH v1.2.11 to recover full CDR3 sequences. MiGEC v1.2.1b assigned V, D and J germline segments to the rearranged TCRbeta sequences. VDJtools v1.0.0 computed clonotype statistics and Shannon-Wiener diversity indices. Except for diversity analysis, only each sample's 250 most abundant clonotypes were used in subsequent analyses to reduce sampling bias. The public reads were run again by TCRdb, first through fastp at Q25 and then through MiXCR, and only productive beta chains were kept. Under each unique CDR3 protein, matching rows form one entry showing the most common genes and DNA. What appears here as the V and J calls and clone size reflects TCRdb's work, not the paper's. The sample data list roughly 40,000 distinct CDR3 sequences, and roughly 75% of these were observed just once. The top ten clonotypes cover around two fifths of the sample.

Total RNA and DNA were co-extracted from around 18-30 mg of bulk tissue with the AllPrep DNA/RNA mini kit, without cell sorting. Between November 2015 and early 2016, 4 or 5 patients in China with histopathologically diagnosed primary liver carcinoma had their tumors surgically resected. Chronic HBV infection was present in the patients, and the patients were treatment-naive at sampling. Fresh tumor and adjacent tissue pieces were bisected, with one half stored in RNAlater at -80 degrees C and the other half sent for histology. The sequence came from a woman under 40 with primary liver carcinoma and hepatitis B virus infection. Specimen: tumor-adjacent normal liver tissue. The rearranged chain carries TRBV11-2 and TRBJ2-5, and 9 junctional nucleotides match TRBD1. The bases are TGTGCCAGCAGCACAAGAACAGGGGGCACGAAAGAGACTCAGCACTTC. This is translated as CASSTRTGGTKETQHF.